The 29 T cell receptor beta chains below all came from one sample that was sequenced in a study of blood T cell repertoires in COVID-19. Only in-frame clones appear in the TCRdb table, and some are missing; sequencing was by immunoSEQ multiplex PCR. The sample records 100,000 or so clones, 85% to 95% being singletons. The specimen sequenced was peripheral blood. The receptors were gathered from a woman aged 55-69 years with active COVID-19.

This clone was recorded only once. The rearrangement uses TRBV5-8 and TRBJ2-5; the D is unclear. CDR1 is SGHTS, CDR2 YDEGEE, per germline. The CDR3 loop spans 15 amino acids. Deletions cut 0 bases from V and 0 bases from J, with 9 bases between. As DNA, the CDR3 is TGTGCCAGCAGCTTGGCCGCGGCGTACCAAGAGACCCAGTACTTC. Protein: CASSLAAAYQETQYF.

About this clone itself: A read error may account for a junction end that differs from germline. The chain links TRBV30 to TRBJ2-1; D is possibly TRBD1 (6 bases). Germline V gene sequence: CDR1 GTSNPN, CDR2 SVGIG (reference sequence). This CDR3 comprises 16 residues. This CDR3 is CARRGLTGNSYNEQFF. The CDR3 region has the DNA TGTGCCCGGAGAGGCCTCACAGGGAACTCCTACAATGAGCAGTTCTTC.

The CDR3, as DNA: TGTGCCAGTAGTATAGATTATTGGGGACAGGGCCGAACCAACGTCCTGACTTTC. Encoded protein: CASSIDYWGQGRTNVLTF. The V gene is TRBV19, the J gene TRBJ2-6; TRBD1 matches at 9 bases. Unmatched junction bases numbered 11, after V lost 0 bases and J lost 8 bases. The CDR3 length is 18 residues. Germline CDR1 reads LNHDA; CDR2 reads SQIVND (reference sequence).

V usage is TRBV6-4 and J usage is TRBJ2-6, with D maybe TRBD1 (7 bases). CDR3 length: 20 amino acids. Between the trimmed V and J ends, which lost 3 bases and 4 bases, there was a span of 25 bases. The V gene's germline CDR1 is MRHNA and CDR2 SNTAGT. The CDR3: CASSESGGQGVLAGANVLTF. The DNA for the CDR3 is TGTGCCAGCAGTGAAAGTGGGGGGCAGGGGGTTTTGGCCGGGGCCAACGTCCTGACTTTC.

The genes are TRBV6-5 and TRBJ1-1; no clear D gene. V was trimmed by 10 bases and J by 4 bases, leaving 16 bases between them. The CDR3 length is 13 residues. Germline lookup yields CDR1 MNHEY and CDR2 SVGAGI. CDR3 sequence: CAIHIAVGTEAFF. CDR3 nucleotides: TGTGCCATCCATATAGCGGTTGGCACTGAAGCTTTCTTT.

This chain joins TRBV4-3 and TRBJ2-2; TRBD2 agrees at 10 bases. The CDR3 consists of 15 residues. The germline gives CDR1 LGHNA, CDR2 YSLEER. Trimming at V came to 4 bases and at J to 6 bases, leaving 5 bases not matched to a gene. CDR3 coding DNA: TGCGCCAGCAGCCTTCGGACTAGCGGAGCCGGGGAGCTGTTTTTT. Translation: CASSLRTSGAGELFF.

The chain employs TRBV5-3 and TRBJ2-5; D perhaps matches TRBD1 (6 bases). TRBV5-3 belongs to the ORF category, with a function that is uncertain. V was clipped by 4 bases and J by 5 bases, with 18 bases between them. The CDR3 covers 15 residues. In DNA, the CDR3 is TGTGCCAGAAGCAGGGGACACTTGAAGGGGGAGACCCAGTACTTC. Its translation is CARSRGHLKGETQYF.

The chain employs TRBV5-6 and TRBJ1-2; no clear D gene. V dropped 0 bases and J dropped 4 bases, with 13 bases sitting between them. CDR1 is SGHDT, CDR2 YYEEEE, per germline. The CDR3 consists of 15 residues. In nucleotides, the CDR3 is TGTGCCAGCAGCTTGGTAGCAGTGGGGAGCTATGGCTACACCTTC. The encoded protein is CASSLVAVGSYGYTF.

The chain combines TRBV6-1 with TRBJ1-6; tentative D call: TRBD1 (6 bases). The V and J ends lost 3 bases and 8 bases respectively, with 8 bases between them. Germline V gives CDR1 MNHNS, CDR2 SASEGT. The CDR3 sequence is 13 residues long. Written as DNA, the CDR3 is TGTGCCAGCAGTGAGCCAGGGGATTCACCCCTCCACTTT. Translating gives CASSEPGDSPLHF.

CDR3 DNA sequence: TGTGCCAGCAGCTTGGGACAGGCGAACACCGGGGAGCTGTTTTTT. Protein sequence: CASSLGQANTGELFF. The J gene is TRBJ2-2, the V gene TRBV11-2; 8 nucleotides align to TRBD1. Germline V lookup: CDR1 SGHAT, CDR2 FQNNGV. The V segment lost 3 bases and the J segment 0 bases; nucleotides outside the gene matches: 0. This CDR3 spans 15 amino acids.

In this sample, this clone turned up once. The chain carries TRBV28 and TRBJ2-2, with 7 bases identical to TRBD1. The germline V gene has CDR1 MDHEN and CDR2 SYDVKM. V trimming: 5 bases; J trimming: 4 bases; junction bases outside the gene matches: 7. The CDR3 spans 15 residues. The CDR3 DNA reads as TGTGCCAGCAGTCCCGGGACAGTTGGCACCGGGGAGCTGTTTTTT. Encoded protein: CASSPGTVGTGELFF. Full variable domain (missing parts from reference TRBV28 and TRBJ2-2): DVKVTQSSRYLVKRTGEKVFLECVQDMDHENMFWYRQDPGLGLRLIYFSYDVKMKEKGDIPEGYSVSREKKERFSLILESASTNQTSMYLCASSPGTVGTGELFFGEGSRLTVL.

The chain couples TRBV5-8 to TRBJ1-5, with D possibly TRBD1 on 6 matching bases. V lost 4 bases, J lost 3 bases, and 11 bases lay in between. Germline assignment: CDR1 SGHTS and CDR2 YDEGEE. The CDR3 has 14 residues. The CDR3 spells CASSHTGNNQPQHF. The CDR3 coding sequence is TGTGCCAGCAGCCACACAGGGAACAATCAGCCCCAGCATTTT.

This clone was detected only once. The chain has TRBV2 and TRBJ2-7, with 8 bases identical to TRBD1. Per the germline V gene, CDR1 is SNHLY and CDR2 is FYNNEI. This CDR3 is 15 amino acids long. Losses at the gene ends were 6 bases for V and 0 bases for J; bases not matched to a gene: 7. CDR3 DNA: TGTGCCAGCAGCATAACAGGGGGGAGCTCCTACGAGCAGTACTTC. Its protein is CASSITGGSSYEQYF.

The genes are TRBV7-2 and TRBJ2-7, with a possible D match to TRBD2 (5 bases). CDR3 length equals 13 residues. V gave up 6 bases and J gave up 6 bases, with 15 bases separating them. Germline V CDR1 and CDR2: SGHTA, FQGNSA. The CDR3 DNA reads TGTGCCAGCAGTCAGCTGAGGGTCTCCGAGCAGTACTTC. Translation gives CASSQLRVSEQYF.

This chain links TRBV7-9 with TRBJ1-4; 8 positions match TRBD1. Germline V gene sequence: CDR1 SEHNR, CDR2 FQNEAQ (reference sequence). The CDR3 contains 14 residues. V lost 6 bases and J lost 7; bases outside the gene matches: 7. The CDR3 DNA reads as TGTGCCAGCAGACCCACAGGGGGTAGTGAAAAACTGTTTTTT. Encoded protein: CASRPTGGSEKLFF.

V gene TRBV25-1 combines with J gene TRBJ2-4, with 8 bases fitting TRBD2. The CDR3 has 14 amino acids. Germline V gene lookup returns CDR1 MGHDK and CDR2 SYGVNS. V shed 4 bases and J 5 bases; nucleotides not matched to a gene: 4. Here the CDR3 DNA reads TGTGCCAGCAGTGCCGGGGGGGCTCAAAACATTCAGTACTTC. Amino acid sequence: CASSAGGAQNIQYF.

The chain combines TRBV11-2 with TRBJ2-3; the D is unclear. Germline V gene sequence: CDR1 SGHAT, CDR2 FQNNGV. The CDR3 contains 12 residues. V shed 4 bases and J shed 3 bases, with 5 bases lying between them. The CDR3 spells CASSYSTDTQYF. The CDR3 nucleotides are TGTGCCAGCAGCTACAGTACAGATACGCAGTATTTT.

About this clone: This same CDR3 is encoded by further DNA sequences in the sample. V gene TRBV5-4 combines with J gene TRBJ1-1, with D perhaps TRBD1 (5 bases). V lost 4 bases and J lost 2, with 9 bases in between. This CDR3 has 13 residues. Looked up from germline, CDR1 is SGHNT and CDR2 is YYREEE (reference sequence). The CDR3 DNA sequence: TGTGCCAGCAGCCGAGACAGCAACACTGAAGCTTTCTTT. This codes for CASSRDSNTEAFF.

J is TRBJ1-4 and V is TRBV18; D is perhaps TRBD1 (5 bases). V lost 0 bases and J lost 8, with 10 bases in between. CDR3 length: 14 residues. Germline V gene lookup returns CDR1 KGHSH and CDR2 LQKENI. The CDR3 region is CASSPPREREKLFF. For the CDR3, the DNA is TGTGCCAGCTCACCACCCAGGGAACGAGAAAAACTGTTTTTT.

The chain has TRBV7-9 and TRBJ1-2; D is uncertain. Trimming took 3 bases from V and 6 from J, leaving 11 bases between them. The CDR3 runs to 13 residues. The germline V gene encodes CDR1 SEHNR and CDR2 FQNEAQ (reference sequence). The CDR3: CASSFGVEDGYTF. DNA of the CDR3: TGTGCCAGCAGCTTCGGGGTAGAGGATGGCTACACCTTC.

CDR3 sequence: CASSQEGLAGGYTGELFF. The CDR3 DNA follows: TGCGCCAGCAGCCAAGAGGGCCTAGCGGGAGGGTACACCGGGGAGCTGTTTTTT. This sequence joins TRBV4-1 and TRBJ2-2; 12 nucleotides agree with TRBD2. The ends lost 0 bases at V and 3 bases at J; junction bases unmatched: 5. The CDR3 is 18 residues long. The germline V gene encodes CDR1 MGHRA and CDR2 YSYEKL.

V gene TRBV5-4 combines with J gene TRBJ1-3, with D possibly matching TRBD1 (6 bases). Trimming left V 0 bases short and J 0 bases short, with 13 bases between. Per germline, CDR1 SGHNT and CDR2 YYREEE (reference sequence). The CDR3 spans 17 residues. CDR3 coding DNA: TGTGCCAGCAGCTTGGTAGGGCCACAGGGCTCTGGAAACACCATATATTTT. Its protein is CASSLVGPQGSGNTIYF.

The chain uses TRBV5-1 and TRBJ2-2; D may be TRBD1 (8 bases). Looked up from germline, CDR1 is SGHRS and CDR2 is YFSETQ. Trimming removed 4 bases at V and 8 bases at J, with 15 bases between. This CDR3 is 14 amino acids long. CDR3 coding DNA: TGCGCCAGCAGCCCGGACAGGGAGGGAGGGGAGCTGTTTTTT. It encodes CASSPDREGGELFF.

In its sample, this clone was seen once. CDR3 nucleotides: TGTGCCAGCAGTAACTCCAGGGACTATGGCTACACCTTC. Encoded protein: CASSNSRDYGYTF. The chain recombines TRBV28 with TRBJ1-2; possibly TRBD1 for D (5 bases). There are 13 residues in the CDR3. The V end lost 5 bases, the J end lost 3 bases, and 10 bases lay between the germline ends. Germline V lookup: CDR1 MDHEN, CDR2 SYDVKM.

The rearrangement uses TRBV6-6 and TRBJ1-1; 11 bases match TRBD1. The CDR3 extends over 14 amino acids. Germline V gene sequence: CDR1 MNHNY, CDR2 SVGAGI (reference sequence). The V gene end was trimmed by 11 bases and the J gene end by 2 bases; junction bases not matched to a gene: 7. The CDR3, as DNA: TGTGCCTACGGACAGGGGGCGGGAAACACTGAAGCTTTCTTT. This codes for CAYGQGAGNTEAFF.

The genes are TRBV7-2 and TRBJ2-3, with TRBD2 as a possible D gene (6 bases). CDR1 and CDR2 from the germline V gene are SGHTA and FQGNSA. This CDR3 spans 15 amino acids. V lost 7 bases to trimming and J lost 0 bases, with 14 bases between them. The CDR3 loop is CASIRGSGSTDTQYF. The CDR3 nucleotides read TGTGCCAGCATCCGGGGTAGCGGTAGCACAGATACGCAGTATTTT. The variable domain in full, with the rest retrieved from reference TRBV7-2 and TRBJ2-3, is GAGVSQSPSNKVTEKGKDVELRCDPISGHTALYWYRQSLGQGLEFLIYFQGNSAPDKSGLPSDRFSAERTGGSVSTLTIQRTQQEDSAVYLCASIRGSGSTDTQYFGPGTRLTVL.

V and J are TRBV25-1 and TRBJ1-2; D unresolved. In germline, CDR1 is MGHDK, CDR2 SYGVNS. Between the trimmed V and J ends, which lost 5 bases and 6 bases, there was a span of 13 bases. This CDR3 contains 13 residues. CDR3 sequence (DNA): TGTGCCAGCAGTCTGGAGGGAAGAAATGGCTACACCTTC. This codes for CASSLEGRNGYTF.

The genes are TRBV24-1 and TRBJ1-5; D perhaps matches TRBD1 (6 bases). V gave up 5 bases and J gave up 7 bases, with 8 bases separating them. CDR1 KGHDR and CDR2 SFDVKD come from the germline V gene. CDR3 length equals 12 residues. CDR3: CATSAGGQPQHF. The CDR3 coding sequence is TGTGCCACCAGTGCGGGGGGCCAGCCCCAGCATTTT.

The CDR3 loop is CASSTGQNTGELFF. The CDR3 DNA reads as TGTGCCAGCAGCACCGGACAGAACACCGGGGAGCTGTTTTTT. This chain links TRBV7-3 with TRBJ2-2, with D maybe TRBD1 (5 bases). The V end lost 5 bases, the J end lost 1 base, and 8 bases lay between the germline ends. The CDR3 spans 14 residues. Germline lookup yields CDR1 SGHTA and CDR2 FQGTGA.